This is a list of T cell receptor beta chains from one sample in a study of blood T cell repertoires in COVID-19. This table comes from immunoSEQ multiplex PCR, and its TCRdb copy is limited to in-frame clones, with some not included. The sample shows approximately 19,000 clones, roughly 81% of them seen only once. Specimen: peripheral blood. The receptors stem from a man in his sixties with acute or convalescent COVID-19. Both conserved end residues are part of each CDR3. D genes are given only for firm matches. For some rows the clone size is stated as once, few or many, or as a class when expanded; others skip it.

cdr3_length clone_size j_call d_call v_call cdr3_nt cdr3_aa
16 . TRBJ1-2 TRBD1 TRBV23-1 TGCGCCAGCAGCGGGGACCGGGACAGGGAGGGAAATGGCTACACCTTC CASSGDRDREGNGYTF
14 . TRBJ2-2 TRBD1 TRBV6-5 TGTGCCAGCAGTTCCGGACAGGGGACCGGGGAGCTGTTTTTT CASSSGQGTGELFF
14 . TRBJ1-1 . TRBV18 TGTGCCAGCTCACCACAGGAGAGGAACACTGAAGCTTTCTTT CASSPQERNTEAFF
16 once TRBJ2-7 . TRBV27 TGTGCCAGCAGTTTAGGGCAGCCCAAAGACACCTACGAGCAGTACTTC CASSLGQPKDTYEQYF
13 few TRBJ2-7 . TRBV7-2 TGTGCCAGCAACAACCCAGGGTCCCACGAGCAGTACTTC CASNNPGSHEQYF
15 . TRBJ1-4 . TRBV18 TGTGCCAGCTCACGCGGGACTGCAACTAATGAAAAACTGTTTTTT CASSRGTATNEKLFF
15 . TRBJ1-2 . TRBV18 TGTGCCAGCTCACCAGACACAGGGAAGGTGAGCGGCTACACCTTC CASSPDTGKVSGYTF
13 . TRBJ2-5 . TRBV29-1 TGCAGCGGTAGACAGTTATACCAAGAGACCCAGTACTTC CSGRQLYQETQYF
16 few TRBJ1-4 . TRBV27 TGTGCCAGCAGCCCGTTTGAGGGTAACCTCGGAGAAAAACTGTTTTTT CASSPFEGNLGEKLFF
14 . TRBJ1-5 TRBD1 TRBV10-3 TGTGCCATCAGTTCCGACAGGGGGGCACAGCCCCAGCATTTT CAISSDRGAQPQHF
12 once TRBJ1-1 . TRBV24-1 TGTGCCACCAGAGGGACAACCACTGAAGCTTTCTTT CATRGTTTEAFF
13 . TRBJ1-6 . TRBV5-5 TGTGCCAGCAGCGGGGCCGGATATTCACCCCTCCACTTT CASSGAGYSPLHF
16 once TRBJ2-7 TRBD2 TRBV6-5 TGTGCCAGCAGTTACCCGGCGGGGGGCGCGTCCTACGAGCAGTACTTC CASSYPAGGASYEQYF
15 once TRBJ2-7 TRBD1 TRBV7-2 TGTGCCAGCAGCTTAGTTGGGGACAGGGGCTACGAGCAGTACTTC CASSLVGDRGYEQYF
16 few TRBJ1-4 TRBD1 TRBV2 TGTGCCAGCAGAGGACGACAGGGGGATCGGAATGAAAAACTGTTTTTT CASRGRQGDRNEKLFF
14 . TRBJ1-3 TRBD1 TRBV7-2 TGTGCCAGCAGCCCAGGGGGCGCCGGAAACACCATATATTTT CASSPGGAGNTIYF
17 . TRBJ2-5 . TRBV24-1 TGTGCCACCAGTGATTTGGCAACGGGGACTCATCAAGAGACCCAGTACTTC CATSDLATGTHQETQYF
14 . TRBJ2-4 . TRBV5-4 TGTGCCAGCAGCTTGGAGAACGGAGTGAACATTCAGTACTTC CASSLENGVNIQYF
16 . TRBJ1-6 . TRBV6-1 TGTGCCAGCAGTGGGGGACCTCGCGGGGGTCATTCACCCCTCCACTTT CASSGGPRGGHSPLHF
14 few TRBJ2-5 TRBD1 TRBV7-9 TGTGCCAGCAGCTCGGACAGGGCTTCTGAGACCCAGTACTTC CASSSDRASETQYF
14 . TRBJ1-1 . TRBV9 TGTGCCAGCAGCGTAGAGGGACGGGAGACTGAAGCTTTCTTT CASSVEGRETEAFF
14 . TRBJ1-1 . TRBV18 TGTGCCAGCTCACCGTCCAGGAAGAACACTGAAGCTTTCTTT CASSPSRKNTEAFF
14 . TRBJ2-7 . TRBV7-8 TGTGCCAGCAGAGAGGGCAAAACTTCTTACGAGCAGTACTTC CASREGKTSYEQYF
13 few TRBJ1-2 TRBD1 TRBV19 TGTGCCAGTAGTACAGGGACAGGGAATGGCTACACCTTC CASSTGTGNGYTF
13 . TRBJ1-2 . TRBV6-6 TGTGCCATCCGACAGAGTATTTTCCATGGCTACACCTTC CAIRQSIFHGYTF
11 . TRBJ2-5 . TRBV6-4 TGTGCCAGCAGTGAGATCGGGACCCAGTACTTC CASSEIGTQYF
15 . TRBJ1-2 . TRBV4-2 TGTGCCAGCAGCCAGGGGGTCATAGGGGGCTATGGCTACACCTTC CASSQGVIGGYGYTF
13 . TRBJ1-6 . TRBV5-1 TGCGCCAGCAGCTTGGCCGGGAATTCACCCCTCCACTTT CASSLAGNSPLHF
15 . TRBJ1-4 . TRBV5-5 TGTGCCAGCAGCTTAGGATTTTCGGCAGGGCAAAAACTGTTTTTT CASSLGFSAGQKLFF
16 . TRBJ1-1 TRBD1 TRBV5-1 TGCGCCAGCAGCCCCCGTGGCGGGCAGGGGGATACTGAAGCTTTCTTT CASSPRGGQGDTEAFF
17 . TRBJ1-5 . TRBV7-8 TGTGCCAGCAGTCATACAGGGATCGGGGCCTTCAATCAGCCCCAGCATTTT CASSHTGIGAFNQPQHF
13 . TRBJ1-6 . TRBV29-1 TGCAGCGTTGCTGAACAGTATAATTCACCCCTCCACTTT CSVAEQYNSPLHF
15 . TRBJ2-1 . TRBV6-2/TRBV6-3 TGTGCCAGCAGTTACGGCGGGGCTGGCTACAATGAGCAGTTCTTC CASSYGGAGYNEQFF
13 . TRBJ2-2 . TRBV28 TGTGCCAGCTGGACTGGGAACACCGGGGAGCTGTTTTTT CASWTGNTGELFF
16 . TRBJ2-1 TRBD1 TRBV5-1 TGCGCCAGCAGCGAGGGACAGGACCACTCCTACAATGAGCAGTTCTTC CASSEGQDHSYNEQFF
15 . TRBJ2-3 . TRBV7-2 TGTGCCAGCAGCTTAGGAGGACAAGCCACAGATACGCAGTATTTT CASSLGGQATDTQYF
13 . TRBJ2-7 . TRBV14 TGTGCCAGCAGCCCCGGGGTCTTCCTGGGGCAGTACTTC CASSPGVFLGQYF
13 . TRBJ1-1 . TRBV5-1 TGCGCCAGCAGCTTGGCTGGGTCAGGTGCGGCTTTCTTT CASSLAGSGAAFF
13 . TRBJ1-2 . TRBV14 TGTGCCAGCAGCCCAGGGCTGGGCTATGGCTACACCTTC CASSPGLGYGYTF
12 . TRBJ1-2 . TRBV21-1 TGTGCCAGCAGCCCGGGAAACTATGGCTACACCTTC CASSPGNYGYTF
13 . TRBJ1-2 TRBD1 TRBV7-9 TGTGCCAGCAGCCCTGGGACAGGCGAGGGCTACACCTTC CASSPGTGEGYTF
14 once TRBJ1-3 TRBD1 TRBV5-4 TGTGCCAGCAGCTTGGGACAGGGGGGAAACACCATATATTTT CASSLGQGGNTIYF
16 . TRBJ2-6 . TRBV2 TGTGCCAGCAGTGGACAGCGCCGCTCTGGGGCCAACGTCCTGACTTTC CASSGQRRSGANVLTF
18 . TRBJ2-6 . TRBV7-2 TGTGCCAGCAGCGCGCGCCGTACCGGCGGGCCTGGGGCCAACGTCCTGACTTTC CASSARRTGGPGANVLTF
15 . TRBJ2-7 TRBD1 TRBV24-1 TGTGCCACCAGTGATCCCGGACAGGGTTCCAACGAGCAGTACTTC CATSDPGQGSNEQYF
17 . TRBJ1-1 TRBD1 TRBV5-1 TGCGCCAGCAGCGGACGGACAGGGGGCTTTGGAAACACTGAAGCTTTCTTT CASSGRTGGFGNTEAFF